This record concerns one T cell receptor (beta chain) sequence. The CDR3 extends over 15 amino acids. V lost 4 bases and J lost 9; bases outside the gene matches: 8. From germline, CDR1 is SNHLY and CDR2 FYNNEI. This sample is drawn from a study of technical replicates of blood from several donors. Profiled with immunoSEQ multiplex PCR; TCRdb holds only in-frame clones, not every one. The sample includes about 74,000 clones, around four fifths of them seen just once. Material for sequencing was PBMCs. This sequence originates from a human donor in good health. Some clones in this sample may be carry-over from other donors' samples. The chain employs TRBV2 and TRBJ1-3; 11 bases fit TRBD1. CDR3 loop: CASSGTGGSRGTIYF. DNA for the CDR3: TGTGCCAGCAGTGGGACAGGGGGCAGCCGGGGCACCATATATTTT.